These 17 T cell receptor beta chains came from one sample sequenced in a study of T cells in narcolepsy (dated by TCRdb to the late 2010s). Receptor libraries were prepared by the immunoSEQ multiplex PCR assay. The source is immuneACCESS, and TCRdb retained only in-frame sequences with V and J called. Part of the clones is not carried over; for the studies checked, unresolved V genes explain less than half of this, and the remainder is unexplained. The sample records under 35,000 clones, about 89% of which are singletons. The top ten constitute approximately 1% of the sample. Sequenced sample: memory (CD45RA-) CD4+ T cells from blood. The sample's cell subset or site label, decoded: memory T cells sorted ex vivo from peripheral blood. All receptors derive from a human donor in good health.

The chain carries TRBV28 and TRBJ1-6, with D perhaps TRBD1 (5 bases). The CDR3 loop spans 14 amino acids. Germline CDR1 and CDR2: MDHEN and SYDVKM. V was trimmed by 2 bases and J by 6 bases, leaving 8 bases between them. As DNA, the CDR3 is TGTGCCAGCAGTTTAGCAGGGATTAATTCACCCCTCCACTTT. Protein product: CASSLAGINSPLHF.

The chain employs TRBV7-2 and TRBJ2-2, with a weak D call TRBD2 (5 bases). The CDR3 contains 12 residues. V lost 5 bases, J lost 7 bases, and 8 bases lay in between. CDR1 SGHTA and CDR2 FQGNSA come from the germline V gene. In nucleotides, the CDR3 is TGTGCCAGCAGCCCTAGCTTCGGGGAGCTGTTTTTT. Its translation: CASSPSFGELFF.

V usage is TRBV10-3 and J usage is TRBJ2-5; TRBD2 is a possible D gene (5 bases). TRBJ2-7 matches the DNA end more closely, so the J call is doubtful. Germline CDR1 is ENHRY and CDR2 is SYGVKD. The CDR3 has 13 amino acids. For the CDR3, the DNA is TGTGCCATCAGTGTATTAGCGAACTACGAGCAGTACTTC. Its translation is CAISVLANYEQYF.

CDR3 amino acids: CASHGGYLSYNEQFF. In DNA, the CDR3 is TGTGCCTCGCATGGGGGGTACCTCTCCTACAATGAGCAGTTCTTC. J is TRBJ2-1 and V is TRBV2; TRBD2 might be the D (6 bases). V gave up 11 bases and J gave up 0 bases, with 17 bases separating them. The germline CDR1 and CDR2 sequences are SNHLY and FYNNEI. The CDR3 contains 15 residues. Full variable domain (remainder filled in from reference TRBV2 and TRBJ2-1): EPEVTQTPSHQVTQMGQEVILRCVPISNHLYFYWYRQILGQKVEFLVSFYNNEISEKSEIFDDQFSVERPDGSNFTLKIRSTKLEDSAMYFCASHGGYLSYNEQFFGPGTRLTVL.

The chain carries TRBV18 and TRBJ1-1, with TRBD1 matching over 8 bases. Looked up from germline, CDR1 is KGHSH and CDR2 is LQKENI. The CDR3 runs 18 residues. With V trimmed by 1 base and J by 0 bases, 10 bases remained unmatched. The CDR3 nucleotides read TGTGCCAGCTCACCACGTGGGACAGGAGCCTATATGAACACTGAAGCTTTCTTT. As protein: CASSPRGTGAYMNTEAFF.

This chain links TRBV11-2 with TRBJ2-7; 9 nucleotides match TRBD1. V gave up 1 base and J gave up 3 bases; unmatched junction bases: 4. In germline, CDR1 is SGHAT, CDR2 FQNNGV. The CDR3 is 15 amino acids. CDR3 coding DNA: TGTGCCAGCAGCTTAGCCGGGACAGGGATCTACGAGCAGTACTTC. This translates into CASSLAGTGIYEQYF.

The rearrangement joins TRBV29-1 to TRBJ2-6; 7 nucleotides agree with TRBD1. V was clipped by 4 bases and J by 1 base; unmatched bases: 13. Germline V lookup: CDR1 SQVTM, CDR2 ANQGSEA. The CDR3 runs 18 residues. CDR3 residues: CSVGGGTGALSGANVLTF. In nucleotides, the CDR3 is TGCAGCGTTGGAGGAGGTACAGGGGCCCTATCTGGGGCCAACGTCCTGACTTTC.

The rearrangement uses TRBV29-1 and TRBJ2-3; TRBD2 is a possible D gene (5 bases). V was clipped by 2 bases and J by 6 bases, with 12 bases between them. The CDR3 is 13 amino acids. CDR1 is SQVTM, CDR2 ANQGSEA, per germline. CDR3 region: CSVEFATGDTQYF. CDR3 nucleotide sequence: TGCAGCGTTGAATTCGCGACGGGGGATACGCAGTATTTT.

The CDR3 DNA is TGTGCCAGCAGTTGGACAGGAGCCAACCCCTCCGTCGGCTACACCTTC. This encodes CASSWTGANPSVGYTF. The chain carries TRBV6-5 and TRBJ1-2; 7 nucleotides match TRBD1. The CDR3 loop spans 16 amino acids. Germline V gene sequence: CDR1 MNHEY, CDR2 SVGAGI. V lost 4 bases, J lost 8 bases, and 16 bases stayed unmatched.

The chain joins TRBV27 to TRBJ1-5; D not certain. The V gene lost 3 bases and the J gene lost 4 bases, with 10 bases spanning the gap. This CDR3 has 14 residues. Germline CDR1 and CDR2: MNHEY and SMNVEV (reference sequence). DNA of the CDR3: TGTGCCAGCAGTTTTTTGGGTTCAAATCAGCCCCAGCATTTT. This codes for CASSFLGSNQPQHF.

The genes are TRBV19 and TRBJ1-4; D not resolved. There are 13 residues in the CDR3. Germline assignment: CDR1 LNHDA and CDR2 SQIVND (reference sequence). Between the trimmed V and J ends, which lost 3 bases and 6 bases, there was a span of 8 bases. DNA of the CDR3: TGTGCCAGTAGTATTGGGAGGGATGAAAAACTGTTTTTT. Its protein product is CASSIGRDEKLFF.

The chain joins TRBV10-3 to TRBJ2-6; D not certain. V was trimmed by 7 bases and J by 0 bases, leaving 7 bases between them. CDR3 length: 14 residues. CDR1 is ENHRY and CDR2 is SYGVKD in the germline V gene. CDR3: CAIKPDSGANVLTF. The DNA for the CDR3 is TGTGCCATCAAGCCGGACTCTGGGGCCAACGTCCTGACTTTC.

This chain uses TRBV2 with TRBJ1-1; 7 bases are shared with TRBD1. The length of the CDR3 is 14 residues. Germline-derived CDR1 and CDR2 are SNHLY and FYNNEI. V shed 6 bases, J shed 4 bases, and the junction held 8 bases outside the gene matches. In DNA, the CDR3 is TGTGCCAGCAGCCAGGGGGTAGGGGGCACTGAAGCTTTCTTT. Its translation is CASSQGVGGTEAFF.

There are a few counts of this clone. The CDR3 sequence is CASSQDKGPNEKLFF. The CDR3, as DNA: TGCGCCAGCAGCCAAGATAAGGGGCCTAATGAAAAACTGTTTTTT. V gene TRBV4-3 combines with J gene TRBJ1-4; TRBD1 is a possible D gene (5 bases). CDR3 length: 15 amino acids. CDR1 is LGHNA, CDR2 YSLEER, per germline. The V end lost 0 bases, the J end lost 3 bases, and 8 bases lay between the germline ends.

J is TRBJ2-3 and V is TRBV7-3; possibly TRBD2 for D (7 bases). The V gene lost 5 bases and the J gene lost 5 bases, with 14 bases spanning the gap. The germline gives CDR1 SGHTA, CDR2 FQGTGA. This CDR3 is built from 14 residues. The CDR3 reads CASSPGGAQDTQYF. CDR3 nucleotides: TGTGCCAGCAGCCCTGGGGGGGCCCAAGATACGCAGTATTTT.

In its sample, this clone was seen once. The J gene is TRBJ2-2, the V gene TRBV19; no firm D call. V lost 3 bases and J 3 bases, leaving 5 bases between the germline ends. CDR1 is LNHDA, CDR2 SQIVND, per germline (reference sequence). This CDR3 comprises 13 residues. The DNA of the CDR3 is TGTGCCAGTAGTATTGGGGACACCGGGGAGCTGTTTTTT. This gives the protein CASSIGDTGELFF.

V usage is TRBV7-2 and J usage is TRBJ2-1; the match to TRBD1 covers 10 bases. The CDR3 sequence is 16 residues long. V trimming: 5 bases; J trimming: 6 bases; junction bases outside the gene matches: 10. Germline CDR1 and CDR2: SGHTA and FQGNSA. This CDR3 reads CASSLLPGQGTNEQFF. The DNA of the CDR3 is TGTGCCAGCAGCCTACTACCGGGACAGGGGACCAATGAGCAGTTCTTC.